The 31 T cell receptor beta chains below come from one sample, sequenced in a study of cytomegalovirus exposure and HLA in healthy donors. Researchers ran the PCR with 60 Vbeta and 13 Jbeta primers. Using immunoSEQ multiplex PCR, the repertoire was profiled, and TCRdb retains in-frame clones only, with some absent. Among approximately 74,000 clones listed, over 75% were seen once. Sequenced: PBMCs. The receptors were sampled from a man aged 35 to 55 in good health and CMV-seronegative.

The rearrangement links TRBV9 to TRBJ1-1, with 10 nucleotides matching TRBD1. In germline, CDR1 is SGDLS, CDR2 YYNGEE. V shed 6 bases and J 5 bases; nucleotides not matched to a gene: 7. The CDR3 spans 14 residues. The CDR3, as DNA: TGTGCCAGCACCTTGACAGGGGGCGGGACTGAAGCTTTCTTT. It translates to CASTLTGGGTEAFF. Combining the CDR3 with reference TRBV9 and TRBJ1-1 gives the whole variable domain DSGVTQTPKHLITATGQRVTLRCSPRSGDLSVYWYQQSLDQGLQFLIQYYNGEERAKGNILERFSAQQFPDLHSELNLSSLELGDSALYFCASTLTGGGTEAFFGQGTRLTVV.

The CDR3 loop reads CASSPQGIANTGELFF. DNA of the CDR3: TGTGCCAGCTCACCACAGGGGATCGCGAACACCGGGGAGCTGTTTTTT. The chain employs TRBV18 and TRBJ2-2; TRBD1 might be the D (5 bases). Germline-derived CDR1 and CDR2 are KGHSH and LQKENI. There are 16 residues in the CDR3. Trimming removed 1 base from V and 0 bases from J, with 9 bases in between.

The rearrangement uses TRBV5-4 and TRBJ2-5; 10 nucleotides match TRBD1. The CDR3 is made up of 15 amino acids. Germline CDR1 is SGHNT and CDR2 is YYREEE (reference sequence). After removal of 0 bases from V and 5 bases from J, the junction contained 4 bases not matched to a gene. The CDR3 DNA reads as TGTGCCAGCAGCTTGGCCGGGACAGGGGCGGAGACCCAGTACTTC. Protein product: CASSLAGTGAETQYF.

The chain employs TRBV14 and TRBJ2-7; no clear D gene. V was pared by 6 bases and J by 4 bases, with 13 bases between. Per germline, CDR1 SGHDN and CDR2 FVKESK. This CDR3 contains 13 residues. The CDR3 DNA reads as TGTGCCAGCAGGCCCATGGGCTTATACGAGCAGTACTTC. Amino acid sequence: CASRPMGLYEQYF.

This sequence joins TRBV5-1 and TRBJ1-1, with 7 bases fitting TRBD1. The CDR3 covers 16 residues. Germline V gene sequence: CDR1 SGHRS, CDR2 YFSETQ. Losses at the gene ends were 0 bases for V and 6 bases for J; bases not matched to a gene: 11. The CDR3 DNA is TGCGCCAGCAGCTTGGACCCAGGGGGAGGCACCTCTGAAGCTTTCTTT. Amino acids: CASSLDPGGGTSEAFF.

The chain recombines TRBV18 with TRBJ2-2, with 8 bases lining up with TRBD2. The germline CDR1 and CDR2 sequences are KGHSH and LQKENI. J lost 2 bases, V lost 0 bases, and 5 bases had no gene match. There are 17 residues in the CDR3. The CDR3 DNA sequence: TGTGCCAGCTCACCACCTACTAGCGGCCCTAACACCGGGGAGCTGTTTTTT. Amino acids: CASSPPTSGPNTGELFF.

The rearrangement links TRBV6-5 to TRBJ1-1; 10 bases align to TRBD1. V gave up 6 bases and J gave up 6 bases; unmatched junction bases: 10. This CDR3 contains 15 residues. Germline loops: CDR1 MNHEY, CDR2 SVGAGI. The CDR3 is CASSYLGQGMSEAFF. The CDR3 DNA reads TGTGCCAGCAGCTATTTGGGACAGGGGATGTCTGAAGCTTTCTTT.

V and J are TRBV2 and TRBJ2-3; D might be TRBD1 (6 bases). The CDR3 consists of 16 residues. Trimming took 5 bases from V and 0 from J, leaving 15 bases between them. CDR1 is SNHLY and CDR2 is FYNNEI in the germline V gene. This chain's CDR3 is CASSTDSFGSTDTQYF. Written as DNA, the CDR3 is TGTGCCAGCAGTACGGACAGTTTCGGTAGCACAGATACGCAGTATTTT. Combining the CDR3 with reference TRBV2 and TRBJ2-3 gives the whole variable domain EPEVTQTPSHQVTQMGQEVILRCVPISNHLYFYWYRQILGQKVEFLVSFYNNEISEKSEIFDDQFSVERPDGSNFTLKIRSTKLEDSAMYFCASSTDSFGSTDTQYFGPGTRLTVL.

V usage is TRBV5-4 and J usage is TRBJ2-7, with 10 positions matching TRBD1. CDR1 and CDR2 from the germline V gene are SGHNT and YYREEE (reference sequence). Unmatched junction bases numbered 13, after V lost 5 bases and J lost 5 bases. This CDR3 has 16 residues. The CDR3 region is CASRQSRDRGLDEQYF. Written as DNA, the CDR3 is TGTGCCAGCAGACAAAGCCGGGACAGGGGTCTCGACGAGCAGTACTTC. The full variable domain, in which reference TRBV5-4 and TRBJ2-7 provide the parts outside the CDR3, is ETGVTQSPTHLIKTRGQQVTLRCSSQSGHNTVSWYQQALGQGPQFIFQYYREEENGRGNFPPRFSGLQFPNYSSELNVNALELDDSALYLCASRQSRDRGLDEQYFGPGTRLTVT.

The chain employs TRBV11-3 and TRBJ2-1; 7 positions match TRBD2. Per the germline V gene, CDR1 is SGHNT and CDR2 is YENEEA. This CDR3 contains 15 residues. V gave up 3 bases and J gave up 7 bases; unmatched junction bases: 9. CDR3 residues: CASSLEGGDVNEQFF. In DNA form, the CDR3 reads TGTGCCAGCAGCTTGGAGGGAGGGGATGTAAATGAGCAGTTCTTC.

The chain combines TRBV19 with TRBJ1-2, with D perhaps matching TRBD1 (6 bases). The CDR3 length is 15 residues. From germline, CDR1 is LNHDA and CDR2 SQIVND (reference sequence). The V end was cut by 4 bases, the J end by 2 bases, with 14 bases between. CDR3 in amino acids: CASSSPAGANYGYTF. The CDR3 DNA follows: TGTGCCAGTAGTAGTCCGGCGGGGGCGAACTATGGCTACACCTTC.

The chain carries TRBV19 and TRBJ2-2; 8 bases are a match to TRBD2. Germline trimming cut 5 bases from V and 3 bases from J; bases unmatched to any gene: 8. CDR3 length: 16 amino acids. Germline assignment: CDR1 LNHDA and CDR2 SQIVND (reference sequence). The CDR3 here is CASSSPTGGHTGELFF. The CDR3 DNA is TGTGCCAGTAGTTCCCCCACGGGGGGGCACACCGGGGAGCTGTTTTTT.

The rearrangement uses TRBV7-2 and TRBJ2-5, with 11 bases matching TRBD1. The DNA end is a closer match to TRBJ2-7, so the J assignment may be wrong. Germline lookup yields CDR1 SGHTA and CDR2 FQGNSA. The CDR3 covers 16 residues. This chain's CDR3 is CASSFGQGAGDYEQYF. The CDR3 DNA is TGTGCCAGCAGCTTCGGACAGGGGGCTGGGGACTACGAGCAGTACTTC.

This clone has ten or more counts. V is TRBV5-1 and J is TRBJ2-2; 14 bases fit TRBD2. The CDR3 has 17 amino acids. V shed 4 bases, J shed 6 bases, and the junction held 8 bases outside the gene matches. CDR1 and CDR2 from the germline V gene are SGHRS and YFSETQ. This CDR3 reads CASSLGTSGGFSGELFF. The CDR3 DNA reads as TGCGCCAGCAGCCTTGGGACTAGCGGGGGATTTTCCGGGGAGCTGTTTTTT.

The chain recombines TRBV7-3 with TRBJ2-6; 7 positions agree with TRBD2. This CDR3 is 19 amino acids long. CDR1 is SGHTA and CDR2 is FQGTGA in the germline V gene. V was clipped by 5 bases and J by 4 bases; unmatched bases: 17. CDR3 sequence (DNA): TGTGCCAGCAGCCAATCGCACCGGGACTATCTATCAGGGGCCAACGTCCTGACTTTC. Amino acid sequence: CASSQSHRDYLSGANVLTF. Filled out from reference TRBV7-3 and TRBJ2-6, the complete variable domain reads GAGVSQTPSNKVTEKGKYVELRCDPISGHTALYWYRQSLGQGPEFLIYFQGTGAADDSGLPNDRFFAVRPEGSVSTLKIQRTERGDSAVYLCASSQSHRDYLSGANVLTFGAGSRLTVL.

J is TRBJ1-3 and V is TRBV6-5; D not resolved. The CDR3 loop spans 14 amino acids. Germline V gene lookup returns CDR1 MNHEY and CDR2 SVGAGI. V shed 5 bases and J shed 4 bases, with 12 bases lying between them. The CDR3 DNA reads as TGTGCCAGCAGTCCCGGTGGTGCGGGAAACACCATATATTTT. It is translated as CASSPGGAGNTIYF.

The CDR3 nucleotides read TGTGCCAGCAGCTTACTAGCGGCAATCCAAGAGACCCAGTACTTC. This translates into CASSLLAAIQETQYF. The genes are TRBV11-2 and TRBJ2-5; 7 bases match TRBD2. Germline CDR1 reads SGHAT; CDR2 reads FQNNGV. The V and J ends lost 2 bases and 1 base, in that order; junction bases with no gene match: 4. CDR3 length: 15 residues.

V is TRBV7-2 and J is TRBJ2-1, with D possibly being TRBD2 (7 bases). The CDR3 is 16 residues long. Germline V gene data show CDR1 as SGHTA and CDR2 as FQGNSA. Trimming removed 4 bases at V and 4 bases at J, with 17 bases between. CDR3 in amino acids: CASSSGGKRGYNEQFF. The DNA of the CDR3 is TGTGCCAGCAGCTCGGGGGGCAAAAGGGGGTACAATGAGCAGTTCTTC.

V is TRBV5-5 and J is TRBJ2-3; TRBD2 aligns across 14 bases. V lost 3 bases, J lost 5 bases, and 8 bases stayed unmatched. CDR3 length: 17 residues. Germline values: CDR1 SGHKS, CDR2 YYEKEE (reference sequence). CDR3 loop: CASSWGGLAGEIDTQYF. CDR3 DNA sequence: TGTGCCAGCAGCTGGGGGGGACTAGCGGGAGAGATAGATACGCAGTATTTT.

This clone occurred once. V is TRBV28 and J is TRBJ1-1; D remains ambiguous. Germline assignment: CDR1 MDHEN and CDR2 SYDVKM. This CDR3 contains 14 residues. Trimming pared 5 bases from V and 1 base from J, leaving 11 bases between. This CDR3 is CASSTSGSNTEAFF. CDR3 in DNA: TGTGCCAGCAGTACTTCTGGTTCGAACACTGAAGCTTTCTTT.

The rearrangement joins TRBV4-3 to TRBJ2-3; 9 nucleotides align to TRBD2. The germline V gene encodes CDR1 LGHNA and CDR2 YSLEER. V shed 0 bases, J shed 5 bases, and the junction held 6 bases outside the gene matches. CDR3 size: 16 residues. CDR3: CASSQDLKRGEDTQYF. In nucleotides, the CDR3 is TGCGCCAGCAGCCAAGATCTAAAGCGGGGGGAAGATACGCAGTATTTT.

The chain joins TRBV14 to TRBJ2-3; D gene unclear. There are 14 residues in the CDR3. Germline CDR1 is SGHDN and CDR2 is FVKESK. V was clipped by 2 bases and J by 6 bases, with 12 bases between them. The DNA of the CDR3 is TGTGCCAGCAGCCAAAGAACCCCCGCGGATACGCAGTATTTT. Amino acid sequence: CASSQRTPADTQYF.

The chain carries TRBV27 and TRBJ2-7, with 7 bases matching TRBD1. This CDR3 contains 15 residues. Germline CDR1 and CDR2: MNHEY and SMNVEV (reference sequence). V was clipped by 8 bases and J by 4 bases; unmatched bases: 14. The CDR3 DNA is TGTGCCAGCGGAACGGAACCGGGACAGCTATACGAGCAGTACTTC. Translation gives CASGTEPGQLYEQYF.

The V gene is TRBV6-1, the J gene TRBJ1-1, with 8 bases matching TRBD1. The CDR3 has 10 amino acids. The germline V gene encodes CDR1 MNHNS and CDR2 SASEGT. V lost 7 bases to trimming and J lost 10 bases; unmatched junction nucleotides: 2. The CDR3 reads CASTDRGAFF. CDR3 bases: TGTGCCAGCACCGACAGGGGAGCTTTCTTT.

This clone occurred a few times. The CDR3 coding sequence is TGTGCCAGCAGCTTGGCGAGGACACTTAATTCACCCCTCCACTTT. This encodes CASSLARTLNSPLHF. The chain recombines TRBV5-6 with TRBJ1-6; a weak D match, TRBD1 (5 bases). Germline V gene lookup returns CDR1 SGHDT and CDR2 YYEEEE. The CDR3 totals 15 residues. The V and J ends lost 0 bases and 6 bases respectively, with 10 bases between them.

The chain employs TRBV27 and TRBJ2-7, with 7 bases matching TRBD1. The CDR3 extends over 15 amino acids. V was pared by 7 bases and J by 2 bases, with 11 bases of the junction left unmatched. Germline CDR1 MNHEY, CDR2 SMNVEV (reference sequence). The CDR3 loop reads CASTPRQGTTYEQYF. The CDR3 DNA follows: TGTGCCAGCACCCCCCGACAGGGAACTACCTACGAGCAGTACTTC.

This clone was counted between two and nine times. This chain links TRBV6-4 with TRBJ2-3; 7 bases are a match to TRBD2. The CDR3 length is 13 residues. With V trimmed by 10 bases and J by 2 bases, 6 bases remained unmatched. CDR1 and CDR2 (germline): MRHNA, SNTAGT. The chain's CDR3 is CANVSGLTDTQYF. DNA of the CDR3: TGTGCCAACGTTAGCGGGCTCACAGATACGCAGTATTTT.

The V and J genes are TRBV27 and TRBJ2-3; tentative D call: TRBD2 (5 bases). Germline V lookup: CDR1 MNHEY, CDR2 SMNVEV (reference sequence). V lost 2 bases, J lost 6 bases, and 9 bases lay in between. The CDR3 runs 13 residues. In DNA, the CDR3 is TGTGCCAGCAGTTTAGCGGGTCTCGATACGCAGTATTTT. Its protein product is CASSLAGLDTQYF.

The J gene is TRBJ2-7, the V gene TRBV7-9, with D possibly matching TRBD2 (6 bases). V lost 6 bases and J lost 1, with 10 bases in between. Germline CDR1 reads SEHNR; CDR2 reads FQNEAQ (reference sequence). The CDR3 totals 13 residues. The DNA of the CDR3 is TGTGCCAGCAGTCGGGGGAGATCCTACGAGCAGTACTTC. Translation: CASSRGRSYEQYF.

The CDR3 reads CASTGPQGDYGYTF. The CDR3 region has the DNA TGTGCCAGCACCGGACCTCAGGGTGACTATGGCTACACCTTC. The rearrangement joins TRBV11-2 to TRBJ1-2, with a tentative D call TRBD1 (5 bases). Germline-derived CDR1 and CDR2 are SGHAT and FQNNGV. Trimming stripped 7 bases from V and 3 bases from J, with 15 bases between. The length of the CDR3 is 14 residues.

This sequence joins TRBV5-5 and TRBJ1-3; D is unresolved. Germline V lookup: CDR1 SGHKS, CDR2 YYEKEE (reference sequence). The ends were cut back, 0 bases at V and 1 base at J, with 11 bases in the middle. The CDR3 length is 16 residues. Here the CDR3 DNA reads TGTGCCAGCAGCTTGGTGCCGGGGTCGTCTGGAAACACCATATATTTT. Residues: CASSLVPGSSGNTIYF.